This TCR beta chain derives from a study of cytomegalovirus exposure and HLA in healthy donors. Overall study: As an earlier analysis found, around 170 million T cells yielded about 100 million unique TCR beta sequences.

Germline loops: CDR1 SGHTA, CDR2 FQGNSA. J gave up 6 bases and V 5 bases, and 2 bases lay outside the gene matches. The CDR3 has 14 amino acids. 13 Jbeta primers and 60 Vbeta primers were used for the PCR. Here immunoSEQ multiplex PCR was the method, and the copy in TCRdb shows in-frame clones only, minus some. Its listing shows tens of thousands of clones. The chain uses TRBV7-2 and TRBJ2-3, with 13 positions matching TRBD2. The TCR sequence derives from a male donor in good health and CMV-seronegative. Sequenced input: PBMCs. CDR3 region: CASSAGLAGDTQYF. The CDR3 region has the DNA TGTGCCAGCAGCGCGGGACTAGCGGGGGATACGCAGTATTTT.